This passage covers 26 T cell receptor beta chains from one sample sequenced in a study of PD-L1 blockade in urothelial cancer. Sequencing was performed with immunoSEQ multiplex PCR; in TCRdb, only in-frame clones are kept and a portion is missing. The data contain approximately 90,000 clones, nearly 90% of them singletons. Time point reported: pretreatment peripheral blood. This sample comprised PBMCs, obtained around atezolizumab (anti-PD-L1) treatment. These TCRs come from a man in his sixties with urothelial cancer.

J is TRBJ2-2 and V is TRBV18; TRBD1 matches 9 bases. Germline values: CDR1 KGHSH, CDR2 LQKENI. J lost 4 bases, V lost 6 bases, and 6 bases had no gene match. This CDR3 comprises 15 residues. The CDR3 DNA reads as TGTGCCAGCTCCCCGGGACAGGGTCGCACCGGGGAGCTGTTTTTT. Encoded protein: CASSPGQGRTGELFF.

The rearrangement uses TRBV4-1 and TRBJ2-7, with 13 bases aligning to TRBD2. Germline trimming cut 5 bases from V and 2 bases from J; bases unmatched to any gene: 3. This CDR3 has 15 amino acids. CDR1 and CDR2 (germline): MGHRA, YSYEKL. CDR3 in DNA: TGCGCCAGCAGCAAAGGACTAGCGGGGGCCTACGAGCAGTACTTC. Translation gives CASSKGLAGAYEQYF.

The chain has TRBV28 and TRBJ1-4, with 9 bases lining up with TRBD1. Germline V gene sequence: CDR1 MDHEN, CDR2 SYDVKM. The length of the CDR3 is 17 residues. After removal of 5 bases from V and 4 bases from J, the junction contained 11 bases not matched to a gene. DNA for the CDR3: TGTGCCAGCAGTAGGGCCGGGACAGGGACCTATAATGAAAAACTGTTTTTT. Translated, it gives CASSRAGTGTYNEKLFF. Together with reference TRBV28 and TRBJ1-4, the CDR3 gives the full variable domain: DVKVTQSSRYLVKRTGEKVFLECVQDMDHENMFWYRQDPGLGLRLIYFSYDVKMKEKGDIPEGYSVSREKKERFSLILESASTNQTSMYLCASSRAGTGTYNEKLFFGSGTQLSVL.

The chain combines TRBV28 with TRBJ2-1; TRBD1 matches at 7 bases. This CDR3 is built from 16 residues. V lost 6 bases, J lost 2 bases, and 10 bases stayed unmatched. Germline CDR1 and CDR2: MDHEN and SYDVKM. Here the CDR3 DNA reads TGTGCCAGCAGGGCCCGAAGACAGGGCACCTACAATGAGCAGTTCTTC. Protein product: CASRARRQGTYNEQFF.

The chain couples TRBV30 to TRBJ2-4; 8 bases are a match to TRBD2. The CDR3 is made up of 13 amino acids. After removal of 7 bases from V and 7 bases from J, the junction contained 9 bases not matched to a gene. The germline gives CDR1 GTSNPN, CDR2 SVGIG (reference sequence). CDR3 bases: TGTGCCTACACCCTCGGGGGGGGGAACATTCAGTACTTC. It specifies CAYTLGGGNIQYF.

The CDR3 bases are TGTGCCAGCAGCCATCGCTTGACTAGCGGGGGGGCAACAGATACGCAGTATTTT. Residues: CASSHRLTSGGATDTQYF. This chain links TRBV7-2 with TRBJ2-3; 14 bases map to TRBD2. In germline, CDR1 is SGHTA, CDR2 FQGNSA. This CDR3 has 18 amino acids. J gave up 3 bases and V 5 bases, and 10 bases lay outside the gene matches.

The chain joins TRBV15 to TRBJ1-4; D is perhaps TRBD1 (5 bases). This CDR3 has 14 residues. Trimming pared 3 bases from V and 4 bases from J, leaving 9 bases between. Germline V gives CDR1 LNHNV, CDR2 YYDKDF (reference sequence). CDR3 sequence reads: CATSRGQNNEKLFF. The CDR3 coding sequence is TGTGCCACCAGCAGGGGGCAGAATAATGAAAAACTGTTTTTT.

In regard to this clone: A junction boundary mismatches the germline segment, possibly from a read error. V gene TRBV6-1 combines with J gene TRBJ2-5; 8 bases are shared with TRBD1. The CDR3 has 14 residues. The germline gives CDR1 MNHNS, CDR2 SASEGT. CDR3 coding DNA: TGTGTCAGCAGCTCCCGGACAGGGAAAGAGACCCAGTACTTC. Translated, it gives CVSSSRTGKETQYF.

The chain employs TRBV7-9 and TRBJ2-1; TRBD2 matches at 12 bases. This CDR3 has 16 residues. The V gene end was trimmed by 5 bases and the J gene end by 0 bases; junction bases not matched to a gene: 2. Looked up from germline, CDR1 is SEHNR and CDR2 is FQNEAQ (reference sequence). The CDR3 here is CASSPSGRASYNEQFF. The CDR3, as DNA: TGTGCCAGCAGCCCTAGCGGGAGGGCCTCCTACAATGAGCAGTTCTTC.

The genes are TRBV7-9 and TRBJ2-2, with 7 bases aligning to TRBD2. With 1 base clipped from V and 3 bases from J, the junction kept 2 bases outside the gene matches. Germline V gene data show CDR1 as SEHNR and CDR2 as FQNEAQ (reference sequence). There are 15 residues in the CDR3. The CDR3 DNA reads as TGTGCCAGCAGCTTAGATGGGAGGGACACCGGGGAGCTGTTTTTT. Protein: CASSLDGRDTGELFF.

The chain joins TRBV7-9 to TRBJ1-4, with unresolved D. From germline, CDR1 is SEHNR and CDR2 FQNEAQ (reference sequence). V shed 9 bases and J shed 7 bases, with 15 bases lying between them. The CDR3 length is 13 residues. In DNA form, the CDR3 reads TGTGCCAGTGGCTTAAGAGGTGGTGAAAAACTGTTTTTT. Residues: CASGLRGGEKLFF.

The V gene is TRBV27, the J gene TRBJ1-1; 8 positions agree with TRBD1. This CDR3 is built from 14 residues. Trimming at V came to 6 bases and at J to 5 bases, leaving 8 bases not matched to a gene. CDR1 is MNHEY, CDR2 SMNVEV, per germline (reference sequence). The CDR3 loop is CASRAETGETEAFF. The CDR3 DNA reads TGTGCCAGCAGGGCCGAGACAGGGGAAACTGAAGCTTTCTTT.

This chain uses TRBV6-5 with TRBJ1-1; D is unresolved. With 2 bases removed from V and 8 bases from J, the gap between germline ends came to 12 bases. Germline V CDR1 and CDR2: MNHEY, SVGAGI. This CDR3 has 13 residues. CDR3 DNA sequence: TGTGCCAGCAGTTACACCGGTCGCGTGGAAGCTTTCTTT. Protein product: CASSYTGRVEAFF.

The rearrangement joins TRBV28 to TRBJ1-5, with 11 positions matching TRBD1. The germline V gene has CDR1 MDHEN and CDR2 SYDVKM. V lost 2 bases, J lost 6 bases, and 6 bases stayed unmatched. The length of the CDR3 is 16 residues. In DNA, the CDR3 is TGTGCCAGCAGTTTACTCCCGGGACAGGGGGGTCAGCCCCAGCATTTT. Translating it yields CASSLLPGQGGQPQHF.

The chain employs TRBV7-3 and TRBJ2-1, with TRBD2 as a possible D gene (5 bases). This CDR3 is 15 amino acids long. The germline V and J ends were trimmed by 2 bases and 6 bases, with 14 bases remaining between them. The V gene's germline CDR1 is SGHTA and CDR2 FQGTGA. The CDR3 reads CASSLVGVLGNEQFF. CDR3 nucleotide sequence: TGTGCCAGCAGCTTAGTGGGAGTTCTTGGCAATGAGCAGTTCTTC. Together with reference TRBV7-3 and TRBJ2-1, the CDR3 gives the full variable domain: GAGVSQTPSNKVTEKGKYVELRCDPISGHTALYWYRQSLGQGPEFLIYFQGTGAADDSGLPNDRFFAVRPEGSVSTLKIQRTERGDSAVYLCASSLVGVLGNEQFFGPGTRLTVL.

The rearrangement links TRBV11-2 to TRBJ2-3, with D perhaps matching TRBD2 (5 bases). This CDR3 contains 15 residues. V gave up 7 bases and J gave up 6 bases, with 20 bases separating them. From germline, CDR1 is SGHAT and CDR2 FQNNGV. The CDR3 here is CASTSGSKLSDTQYF. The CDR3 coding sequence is TGTGCCAGCACCTCGGGGAGTAAACTTTCCGATACGCAGTATTTT.

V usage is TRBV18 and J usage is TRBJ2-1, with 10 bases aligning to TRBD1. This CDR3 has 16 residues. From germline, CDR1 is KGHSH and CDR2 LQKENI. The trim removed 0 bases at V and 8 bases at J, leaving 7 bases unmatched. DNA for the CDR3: TGTGCCAGCTCACCACCCGGGACAGGGGCGATGGATGAGCAGTTCTTC. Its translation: CASSPPGTGAMDEQFF.

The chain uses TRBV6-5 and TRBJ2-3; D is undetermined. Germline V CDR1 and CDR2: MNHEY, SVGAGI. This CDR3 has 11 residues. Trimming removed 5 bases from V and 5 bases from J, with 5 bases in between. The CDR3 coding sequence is TGTGCCAGCAGTCGCGGAGATACGCAGTATTTT. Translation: CASSRGDTQYF.

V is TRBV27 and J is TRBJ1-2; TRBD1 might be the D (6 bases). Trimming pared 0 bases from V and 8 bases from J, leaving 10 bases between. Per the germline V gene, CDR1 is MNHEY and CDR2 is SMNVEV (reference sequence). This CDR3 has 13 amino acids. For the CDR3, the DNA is TGTGCCAGCAGTTTATCGGGGAGGGGGGGCTACACCTTC. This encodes CASSLSGRGGYTF.

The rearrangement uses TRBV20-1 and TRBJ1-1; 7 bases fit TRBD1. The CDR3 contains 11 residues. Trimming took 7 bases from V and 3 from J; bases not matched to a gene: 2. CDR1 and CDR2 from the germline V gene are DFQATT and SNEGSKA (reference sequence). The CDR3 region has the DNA TGCAGTGTGCAGGGGGACACTGAAGCTTTCTTT. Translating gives CSVQGDTEAFF.

As DNA, the CDR3 is TGTGCCAGCAGCTTACCACCCGGGACAGCGAACACCGGGGAGCTGTTTTTT. This gives the protein CASSLPPGTANTGELFF. This chain joins TRBV7-2 and TRBJ2-2; 7 bases are shared with TRBD1. The V gene end was trimmed by 2 bases and the J gene end by 0 bases; junction bases not matched to a gene: 6. This CDR3 contains 17 residues. Germline-derived CDR1 and CDR2 are SGHTA and FQGNSA.

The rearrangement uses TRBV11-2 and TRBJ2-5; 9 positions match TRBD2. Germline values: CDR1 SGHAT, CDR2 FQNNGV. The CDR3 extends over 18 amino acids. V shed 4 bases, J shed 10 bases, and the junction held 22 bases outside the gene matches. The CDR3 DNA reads TGTGCCAGCAGCTCCCGTGACTCGCGACTAGCGGAGTGGGGAAGCCAGTACTTC. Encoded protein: CASSSRDSRLAEWGSQYF.

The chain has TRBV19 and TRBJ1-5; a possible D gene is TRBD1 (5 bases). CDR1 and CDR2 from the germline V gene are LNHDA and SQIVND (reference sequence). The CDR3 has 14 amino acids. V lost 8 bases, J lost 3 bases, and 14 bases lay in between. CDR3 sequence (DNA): TGTGCCAGTTCGGGGGTCGGGGTCAATCAGCCCCAGCATTTT. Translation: CASSGVGVNQPQHF.

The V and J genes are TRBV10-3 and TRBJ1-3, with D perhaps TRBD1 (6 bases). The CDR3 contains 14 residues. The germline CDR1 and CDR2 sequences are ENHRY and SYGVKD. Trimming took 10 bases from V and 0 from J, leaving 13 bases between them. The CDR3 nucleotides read TGTGCCACGTCTCCAGGGGTCTCTGGAAACACCATATATTTT. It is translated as CATSPGVSGNTIYF.

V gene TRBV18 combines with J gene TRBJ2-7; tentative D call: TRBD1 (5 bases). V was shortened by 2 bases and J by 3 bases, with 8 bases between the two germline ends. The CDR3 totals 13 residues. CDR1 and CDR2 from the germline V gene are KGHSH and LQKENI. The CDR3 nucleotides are TGTGCCAGCTCACCAACCAGGGACTACGAGCAGTACTTC. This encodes CASSPTRDYEQYF.

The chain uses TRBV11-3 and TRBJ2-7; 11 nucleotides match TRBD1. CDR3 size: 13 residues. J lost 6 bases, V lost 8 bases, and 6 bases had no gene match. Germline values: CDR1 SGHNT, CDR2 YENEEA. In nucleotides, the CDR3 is TGTGCCAGCTCCGGGACAGGGGGTGCCGAGCAGTACTTC. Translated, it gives CASSGTGGAEQYF.